This T cell receptor beta chain was profiled in a study of blood T cell repertoires in COVID-19. Some clones are missing from TCRdb's copy, which holds only in-frame ones; the method was immunoSEQ multiplex PCR. This sample has about 220,000 clones, with approximately 82% found just once. Sequencing was performed on peripheral blood. This clonotype originated in a woman older than 75 with acute or convalescent COVID-19.

The CDR3 DNA reads TGTGCCAGCAGCCCTCTGGGGCGGGGGACCAATACGCAGTATTTT. This translates into CASSPLGRGTNTQYF. The chain is built from TRBV7-9 and TRBJ2-3, with TRBD2 matching over 7 bases. Germline loops: CDR1 SEHNR, CDR2 FQNEAQ (reference sequence). V lost 5 bases to trimming and J lost 7 bases; unmatched junction nucleotides: 12. This CDR3 comprises 15 residues.